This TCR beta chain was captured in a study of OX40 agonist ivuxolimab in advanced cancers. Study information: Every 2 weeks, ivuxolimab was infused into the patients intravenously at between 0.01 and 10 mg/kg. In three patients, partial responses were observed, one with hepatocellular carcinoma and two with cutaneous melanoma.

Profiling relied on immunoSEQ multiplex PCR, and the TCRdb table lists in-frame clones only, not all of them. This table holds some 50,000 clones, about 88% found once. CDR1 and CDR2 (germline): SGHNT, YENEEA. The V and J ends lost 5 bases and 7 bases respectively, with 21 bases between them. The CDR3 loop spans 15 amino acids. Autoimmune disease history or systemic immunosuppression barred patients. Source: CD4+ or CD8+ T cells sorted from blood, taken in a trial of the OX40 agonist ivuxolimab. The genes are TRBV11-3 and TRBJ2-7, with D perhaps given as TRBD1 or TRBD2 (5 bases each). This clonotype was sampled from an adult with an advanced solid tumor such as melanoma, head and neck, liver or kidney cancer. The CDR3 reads CASSARPRDLLEQYF. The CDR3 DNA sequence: TGTGCCAGCAGCGCTCGCCCCAGGGACCTCTTGGAGCAGTACTTC.